The 19 T cell receptor beta chains in this list originate from one sample, sequenced in a study of follicular helper T cells after annual influenza vaccination. Clones were sequenced by immunoSEQ multiplex PCR, and TCRdb holds only the in-frame ones, with some missing. The sample carries 9,500 to 11,000 clones, roughly 80% recorded once. The sequences come from CXCR5- memory CD4+ T cells sorted from blood, collected 6 weeks after influenza vaccination. Receptors originate from an adult who received the influenza vaccine.

V usage is TRBV6-6 and J usage is TRBJ2-5; 7 bases align to TRBD1. The CDR3 consists of 14 residues. Germline CDR1 reads MNHNY; CDR2 reads SVGAGI (reference sequence). V lost 4 bases and J lost 5; bases outside the gene matches: 7. CDR3 nucleotide sequence: TGTGCCAGCAGTTTTGACAGGGCGAGGGAGACCCAGTACTTC. This sequence encodes CASSFDRARETQYF.

The V and J genes are TRBV5-4 and TRBJ2-5, with D tentatively TRBD1 or TRBD2 (6 bases each). Germline CDR1 and CDR2: SGHNT and YYREEE (reference sequence). This CDR3 spans 17 amino acids. V was trimmed by 5 bases and J by 4 bases, leaving 24 bases between them. In DNA, the CDR3 is TGTGCCAGCAGTCTGCGGCAGGGGAGATTGGAGGGAGAGACCCAGTACTTC. Protein: CASSLRQGRLEGETQYF. Using reference TRBV5-4 and TRBJ2-5 for the parts outside the CDR3, the full variable domain is ETGVTQSPTHLIKTRGQQVTLRCSSQSGHNTVSWYQQALGQGPQFIFQYYREEENGRGNFPPRFSGLQFPNYSSELNVNALELDDSALYLCASSLRQGRLEGETQYFGPGTRLLVL.

The table lists this clone with a count of one. The chain carries TRBV7-2 and TRBJ1-2, with 7 bases fitting TRBD1. The CDR3 loop spans 15 amino acids. V shed 3 bases, J shed 3 bases, and the junction held 7 bases outside the gene matches. Per germline, CDR1 SGHTA and CDR2 FQGNSA. The CDR3 DNA follows: TGTGCCAGCAGCTTCCCCGACAGGGCGGACTATGGCTACACCTTC. This sequence encodes CASSFPDRADYGYTF.

V usage is TRBV29-1 and J usage is TRBJ2-7; TRBD1 might be the D (6 bases). Germline V lookup: CDR1 SQVTM, CDR2 ANQGSEA. CDR3 size: 16 residues. V was shortened by 0 bases and J by 2 bases, with 17 bases between the two germline ends. The CDR3 loop reads CSVEDLTGPPTYEQYF. The CDR3 bases are TGCAGCGTTGAAGATCTAACAGGGCCTCCCACCTACGAGCAGTACTTC.

This chain links TRBV28 with TRBJ2-1, with D perhaps given as TRBD1 or TRBD2 (5 bases each). Trimming took 3 bases from V and 8 from J, leaving 14 bases between them. The CDR3 has 14 residues. In germline, CDR1 is MDHEN, CDR2 SYDVKM. The CDR3 is CASSFMGVHYEQFF. The CDR3 nucleotides are TGTGCCAGCAGTTTTATGGGGGTTCACTATGAGCAGTTCTTC. The full variable domain, with the rest looked up from reference TRBV28 and TRBJ2-1, is DVKVTQSSRYLVKRTGEKVFLECVQDMDHENMFWYRQDPGLGLRLIYFSYDVKMKEKGDIPEGYSVSREKKERFSLILESASTNQTSMYLCASSFMGVHYEQFFGPGTRLTVL.

V is TRBV9 and J is TRBJ2-1; no reliable D call. The CDR3 contains 13 residues. V lost 0 bases to trimming and J lost 4 bases, with 5 bases between them. Germline V gene sequence: CDR1 SGDLS, CDR2 YYNGEE. The CDR3 loop reads CASSVDLYNEQFF. CDR3 nucleotide sequence: TGTGCCAGCAGCGTAGACCTTTACAATGAGCAGTTCTTC.

The V gene is TRBV5-4, the J gene TRBJ2-1; maybe TRBD2 (5 bases). Germline V gene data show CDR1 as SGHNT and CDR2 as YYREEE (reference sequence). The CDR3 is made up of 15 amino acids. Trimming cost V 0 bases and J 6 bases, with 13 bases left between them. The CDR3 DNA reads as TGTGCCAGCAGCTTGGGCGGCCCGGGGATCAATGAGCAGTTCTTC. Amino acids: CASSLGGPGINEQFF.

The rearrangement joins TRBV28 to TRBJ2-7, with D uncertain. The V gene lost 6 bases and the J gene lost 0 bases, with 21 bases spanning the gap. In germline, CDR1 is MDHEN, CDR2 SYDVKM. This CDR3 is 17 amino acids long. CDR3 amino acids: CASSPPYRLIFSYEQYF. The DNA of the CDR3 is TGTGCCAGCAGCCCCCCTTACCGACTGATCTTCTCCTACGAGCAGTACTTC.

This chain connects TRBV12-5 to TRBJ1-1; D remains unclear. The CDR3 contains 13 residues. Germline V gene data show CDR1 as LGHNT and CDR2 as FRNRAP. The V gene lost 6 bases and the J gene lost 7 bases, with 15 bases spanning the gap. CDR3 bases: TGTGCTAGTGGACCTCCCGGGAGTTATGAAGCTTTCTTT. This codes for CASGPPGSYEAFF.

The chain has TRBV7-8 and TRBJ2-5; D gene ambiguous. The germline V gene encodes CDR1 SGHVS and CDR2 FQNEAQ. V was pared by 5 bases and J by 4 bases, with 14 bases between. The CDR3 length is 14 residues. DNA for the CDR3: TGTGCCAGCAGCCAAGGGCGGATAGGAGAGACCCAGTACTTC. Protein: CASSQGRIGETQYF.

The chain combines TRBV29-1 with TRBJ1-1; no clear D. The CDR3 loop spans 13 amino acids. Trimming left V 6 bases short and J 2 bases short, with 13 bases between. Germline lookup yields CDR1 SQVTM and CDR2 ANQGSEA. CDR3 sequence (DNA): TGCAGCGTAGTGGCCGCTAAAAACACTGAAGCTTTCTTT. It encodes CSVVAAKNTEAFF.

This chain joins TRBV28 and TRBJ1-2; TRBD1 is a possible D gene (5 bases). Deletions cut 5 bases from V and 5 bases from J, with 18 bases between. The germline gives CDR1 MDHEN, CDR2 SYDVKM. The CDR3 spans 15 residues. The CDR3 here is CASSPPGTGKYGYTF. CDR3 sequence (DNA): TGTGCCAGCAGTCCCCCCGGGACCGGGAAGTATGGCTACACCTTC.

The chain links TRBV2 to TRBJ1-1, with unresolved D. Germline V lookup: CDR1 SNHLY, CDR2 FYNNEI. V was pared by 8 bases and J by 8 bases, with 12 bases between. The CDR3 length is 11 residues. The CDR3 loop is CASSGWGEAFF. CDR3 nucleotides: TGTGCCAGCTCTGGGTGGGGAGAAGCTTTCTTT.

This sequence joins TRBV18 and TRBJ2-1; D call uncertain. The CDR3 covers 13 residues. Trimming stripped 3 bases from V and 7 bases from J, with 10 bases between. CDR1 and CDR2 (germline): KGHSH, LQKENI. The CDR3 DNA reads TGTGCCAGCTCACCGGCCGGGTCGAATGAGCAGTTCTTC. Translated: CASSPAGSNEQFF. The full variable domain, rest sourced from reference TRBV18 and TRBJ2-1, is NAGVMQNPRHLVRRRGQEARLRCSPMKGHSHVYWYRQLPEEGLKFMVYLQKENIIDESGMPKERFSAEFPKEGPSILRIQQVVRGDSAAYFCASSPAGSNEQFFGPGTRLTVL.

This chain links TRBV10-3 with TRBJ2-3; D call uncertain. Trimming removed 0 bases at V and 4 bases at J, with 8 bases between. The CDR3 consists of 14 residues. Germline V CDR1 and CDR2: ENHRY, SYGVKD. In nucleotides, the CDR3 is TGTGCCATCAGTGAGTCCGAAGCCCCAGATACGCAGTATTTT. Protein: CAISESEAPDTQYF.

The V gene is TRBV5-8, the J gene TRBJ2-3; D possibly corresponds to TRBD2 (7 bases). Per the germline V gene, CDR1 is SGHTS and CDR2 is YDEGEE. The CDR3 spans 16 residues. V dropped 5 bases and J dropped 0 bases, with 16 bases sitting between them. CDR3 DNA sequence: TGTGCCAGCAGGGGGGGGGCATCCCCTAGCACAGATACGCAGTATTTT. It is translated as CASRGGASPSTDTQYF.

CDR3 sequence (DNA): TGTGCCAGCAGTTATGGTGAGCGGGAAAGGCAGTACTTC. This codes for CASSYGERERQYF. The rearrangement joins TRBV6-5 to TRBJ2-4; 7 nucleotides agree with TRBD2. This CDR3 is built from 13 residues. Germline trimming cut 3 bases from V and 13 bases from J; bases unmatched to any gene: 9. From germline, CDR1 is MNHEY and CDR2 SVGAGI.

The chain employs TRBV7-2 and TRBJ2-2; tentative D call: TRBD1 (7 bases). Looked up from germline, CDR1 is SGHTA and CDR2 is FQGNSA. The CDR3 totals 16 residues. The germline V and J ends were trimmed by 5 bases and 6 bases, with 19 bases remaining between them. As DNA, the CDR3 is TGTGCCAGCAGCCTAGGGGGCGCGGGAATGCCCGGGGAGCTGTTTTTT. This sequence encodes CASSLGGAGMPGELFF.

The V call is TRBV5-5, the J call TRBJ2-3, with 8 bases identical to TRBD1. From germline, CDR1 is SGHKS and CDR2 YYEKEE (reference sequence). The junction had 5 bases not matched to a gene; V was cut back by 5 bases and J by 0 bases. CDR3 length: 15 residues. CDR3 protein: CASRRQGASTDTQYF. CDR3 coding DNA: TGTGCCAGCAGAAGGCAGGGGGCGAGCACAGATACGCAGTATTTT.